This T cell receptor (beta chain) was recorded in a study of T cell repertoires in ileal Crohn's disease. Across the study: Patients had a median approximately 7.8-year disease duration, and approximately 35% were active smokers.

Around 0.45 micrograms of biopsy DNA per sample underwent TCRB immunosequencing. The data were produced by immunoSEQ multiplex PCR, yet TCRdb's version contains in-frame clones alone and is incomplete. The sample includes tens of thousands of clones, 81% of them seen just once. Germline-derived CDR1 and CDR2 are MNHEY and SVGAGI. Trimming pared 3 bases from V and 5 bases from J, leaving 19 bases between. The CDR3 runs 16 residues. Whole-study results and caveats: Active smokers at surgery had more clonal expansions than non-smokers.

This clone was detected only once. The target antigen is unknown. The sample taken for sequencing was ileal tissue. The source of this sequence is an adult with Crohn's disease. The genes are TRBV6-5 and TRBJ1-2, with D unresolved. The DNA of the CDR3 is TGTGCCAGCAGTTATTCCCAAGACCGGGAGGAGTATGGCTACACCTTC. This codes for CASSYSQDREEYGYTF.